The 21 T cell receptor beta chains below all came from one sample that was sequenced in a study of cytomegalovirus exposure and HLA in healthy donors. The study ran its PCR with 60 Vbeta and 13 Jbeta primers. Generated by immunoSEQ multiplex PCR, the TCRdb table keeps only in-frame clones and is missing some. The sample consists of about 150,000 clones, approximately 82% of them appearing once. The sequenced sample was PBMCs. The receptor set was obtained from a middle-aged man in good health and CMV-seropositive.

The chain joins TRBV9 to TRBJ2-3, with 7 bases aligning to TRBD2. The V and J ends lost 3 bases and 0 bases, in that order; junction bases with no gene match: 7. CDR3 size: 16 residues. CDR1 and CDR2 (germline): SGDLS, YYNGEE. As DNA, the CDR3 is TGTGCCAGCAGCGCCTCCTCTAGCGGTAGCACAGATACGCAGTATTTT. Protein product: CASSASSSGSTDTQYF.

The CDR3 is CASRSDSYEQYF. The CDR3 DNA follows: TGCGCCAGCCGGAGTGATTCCTACGAGCAGTACTTC. This chain uses TRBV5-1 with TRBJ2-7; D not resolved. This CDR3 region has 12 residues. The V and J ends lost 7 bases and 1 base respectively, with 9 bases between them. Looked up from germline, CDR1 is SGHRS and CDR2 is YFSETQ.

CDR3 region: CAISAGLSSTDTQYF. CDR3 nucleotides: TGTGCCATCAGTGCGGGACTTTCTAGCACAGATACGCAGTATTTT. This chain links TRBV10-3 with TRBJ2-3, with D maybe TRBD2 (6 bases). CDR3 length: 15 amino acids. V lost 4 bases and J 0 bases, leaving 11 bases between the germline ends. Germline V gene data show CDR1 as ENHRY and CDR2 as SYGVKD.

The CDR3 coding sequence is TGTGCCAGCAGTGAAAGAGGGTGGAGTAGTGAAGCTTTCTTT. Its protein product is CASSERGWSSEAFF. This sequence joins TRBV6-1 and TRBJ1-1, with D unclear. V shed 2 bases and J shed 7 bases, with 14 bases lying between them. CDR3 length: 14 amino acids. Germline V CDR1 and CDR2: MNHNS, SASEGT.

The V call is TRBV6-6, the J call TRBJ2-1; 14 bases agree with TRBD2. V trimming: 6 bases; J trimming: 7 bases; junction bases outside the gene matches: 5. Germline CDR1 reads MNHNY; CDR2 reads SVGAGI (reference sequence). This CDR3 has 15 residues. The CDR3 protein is CASSRLAGGRNEQFF. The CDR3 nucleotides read TGTGCCAGCAGCAGACTAGCGGGGGGGAGAAATGAGCAGTTCTTC.

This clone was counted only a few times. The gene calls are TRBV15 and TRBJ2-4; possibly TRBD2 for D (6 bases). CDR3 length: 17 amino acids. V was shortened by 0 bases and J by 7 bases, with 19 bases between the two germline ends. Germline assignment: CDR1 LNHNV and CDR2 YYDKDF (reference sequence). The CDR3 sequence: CATSRERRKTGGNIQYF. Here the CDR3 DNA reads TGTGCCACCAGCAGAGAAAGGAGGAAAACCGGAGGGAACATTCAGTACTTC.

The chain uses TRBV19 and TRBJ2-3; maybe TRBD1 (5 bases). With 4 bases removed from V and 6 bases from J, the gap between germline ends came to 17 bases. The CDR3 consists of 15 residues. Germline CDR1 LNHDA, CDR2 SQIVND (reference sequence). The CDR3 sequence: CASSRGFTRSDTQYF. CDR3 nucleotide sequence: TGTGCCAGTAGTAGGGGCTTTACCAGATCTGATACGCAGTATTTT. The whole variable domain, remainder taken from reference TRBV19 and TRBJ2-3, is DGGITQSPKYLFRKEGQNVTLSCEQNLNHDAMYWYRQDPGQGLRLIYYSQIVNDFQKGDIAEGYSVSREKKESFPLTVTSAQKNPTAFYLCASSRGFTRSDTQYFGPGTRLTVL.

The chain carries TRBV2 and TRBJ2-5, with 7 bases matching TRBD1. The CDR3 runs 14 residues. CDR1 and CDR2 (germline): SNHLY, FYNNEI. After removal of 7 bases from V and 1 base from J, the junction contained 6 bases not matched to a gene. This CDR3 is CASTRQGGQETQYF. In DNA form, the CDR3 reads TGTGCCAGCACCCGACAGGGTGGCCAAGAGACCCAGTACTTC.

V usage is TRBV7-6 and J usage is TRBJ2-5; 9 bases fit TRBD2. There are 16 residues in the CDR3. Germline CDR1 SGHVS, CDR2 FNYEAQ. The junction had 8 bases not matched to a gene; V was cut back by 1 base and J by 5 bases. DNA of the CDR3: TGTGCCAGCAGCTTAGGGCCTAGCGGGGTTGGGGAGACCCAGTACTTC. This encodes CASSLGPSGVGETQYF.

The CDR3 spells CASSARQGTKAFF. In DNA form, the CDR3 reads TGTGCCAGCAGCGCCCGACAGGGAACGAAAGCTTTCTTT. V is TRBV7-9 and J is TRBJ1-1; 7 positions agree with TRBD1. With V trimmed by 5 bases and J by 9 bases, 9 bases remained unmatched. The length of the CDR3 is 13 residues. Germline CDR1 SEHNR, CDR2 FQNEAQ (reference sequence).

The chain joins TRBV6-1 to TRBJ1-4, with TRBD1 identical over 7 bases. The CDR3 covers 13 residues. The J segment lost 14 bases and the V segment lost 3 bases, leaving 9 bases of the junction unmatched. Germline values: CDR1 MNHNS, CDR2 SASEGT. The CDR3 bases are TGTGCCAGCAGTGACGGCAGGGGGTATCGGCTGTTTTTT. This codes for CASSDGRGYRLFF.

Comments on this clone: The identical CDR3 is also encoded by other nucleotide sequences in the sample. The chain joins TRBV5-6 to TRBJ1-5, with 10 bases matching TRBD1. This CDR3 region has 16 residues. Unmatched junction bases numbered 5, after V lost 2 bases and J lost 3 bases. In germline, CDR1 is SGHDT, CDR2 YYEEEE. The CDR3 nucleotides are TGTGCCAGCAGCTTAGGACAGGGGGTATCCAATCAGCCCCAGCATTTT. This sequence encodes CASSLGQGVSNQPQHF. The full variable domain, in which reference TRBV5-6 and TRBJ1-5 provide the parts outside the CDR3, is DAGVTQSPTHLIKTRGQQVTLRCSPKSGHDTVSWYQQALGQGPQFIFQYYEEEERQRGNFPDRFSGHQFPNYSSELNVNALLLGDSALYLCASSLGQGVSNQPQHFGDGTRLSIL.

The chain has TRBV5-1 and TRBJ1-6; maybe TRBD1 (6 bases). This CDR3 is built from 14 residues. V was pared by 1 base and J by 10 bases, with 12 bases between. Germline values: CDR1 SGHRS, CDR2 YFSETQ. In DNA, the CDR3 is TGCGCCAGCAGCTTGATCCCAGGGGAATCACCCCTCCACTTT. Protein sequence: CASSLIPGESPLHF.

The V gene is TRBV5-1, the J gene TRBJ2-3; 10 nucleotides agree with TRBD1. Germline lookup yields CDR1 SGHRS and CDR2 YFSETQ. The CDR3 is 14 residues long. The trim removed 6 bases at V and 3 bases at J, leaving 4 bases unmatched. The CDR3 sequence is CASKDRGGTDTQYF. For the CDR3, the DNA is TGCGCCAGCAAGGACAGGGGGGGGACAGATACGCAGTATTTT.

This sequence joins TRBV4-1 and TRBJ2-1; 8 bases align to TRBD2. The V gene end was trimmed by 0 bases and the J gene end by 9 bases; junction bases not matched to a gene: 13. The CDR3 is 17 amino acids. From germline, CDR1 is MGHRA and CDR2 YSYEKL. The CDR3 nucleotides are TGCGCCAGCAGCCAAGATTTGCTAAGCGGGAGTTTTCGTGAGCAGTTCTTC. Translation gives CASSQDLLSGSFREQFF.

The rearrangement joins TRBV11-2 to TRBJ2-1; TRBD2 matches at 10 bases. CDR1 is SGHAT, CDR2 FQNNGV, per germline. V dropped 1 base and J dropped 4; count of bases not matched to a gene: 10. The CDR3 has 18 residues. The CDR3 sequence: CASSLVGAGGPQYNEQFF. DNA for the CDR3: TGTGCCAGCAGCTTAGTGGGAGCGGGAGGGCCGCAGTACAATGAGCAGTTCTTC.

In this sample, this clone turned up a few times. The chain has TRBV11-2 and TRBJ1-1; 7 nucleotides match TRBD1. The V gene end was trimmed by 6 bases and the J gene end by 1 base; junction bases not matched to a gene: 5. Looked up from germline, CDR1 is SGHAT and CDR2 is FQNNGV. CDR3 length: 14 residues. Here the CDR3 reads CASRFTGANTEAFF. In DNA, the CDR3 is TGTGCCAGCAGATTCACAGGGGCGAACACTGAAGCTTTCTTT.

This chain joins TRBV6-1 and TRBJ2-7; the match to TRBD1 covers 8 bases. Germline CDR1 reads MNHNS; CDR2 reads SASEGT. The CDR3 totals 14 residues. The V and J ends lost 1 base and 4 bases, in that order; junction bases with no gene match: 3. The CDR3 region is CASSEVRTGYEQYF. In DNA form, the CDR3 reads TGTGCCAGCAGTGAAGTCAGGACAGGGTACGAGCAGTACTTC.

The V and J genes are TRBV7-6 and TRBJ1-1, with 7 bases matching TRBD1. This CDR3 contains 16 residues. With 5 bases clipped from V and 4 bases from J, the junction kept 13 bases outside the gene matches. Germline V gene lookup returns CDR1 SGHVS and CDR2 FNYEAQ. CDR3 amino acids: CASSTDRQGGATEAFF. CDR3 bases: TGTGCCAGCAGCACCGACCGACAGGGAGGAGCCACTGAAGCTTTCTTT. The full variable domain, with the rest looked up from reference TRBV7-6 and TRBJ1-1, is GAGVSQSPRYKVTKRGQDVALRCDPISGHVSLYWYRQALGQGPEFLTYFNYEAQQDKSGLPNDRFSAERPEGSISTLTIQRTEQRDSAMYRCASSTDRQGGATEAFFGQGTRLTVV.

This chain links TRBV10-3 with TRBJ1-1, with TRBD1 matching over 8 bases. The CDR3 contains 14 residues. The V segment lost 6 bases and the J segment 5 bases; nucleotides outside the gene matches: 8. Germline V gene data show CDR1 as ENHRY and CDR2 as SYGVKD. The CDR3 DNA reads TGTGCCATCAGGGGACCAGGGGGCGCGACTGAAGCTTTCTTT. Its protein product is CAIRGPGGATEAFF.

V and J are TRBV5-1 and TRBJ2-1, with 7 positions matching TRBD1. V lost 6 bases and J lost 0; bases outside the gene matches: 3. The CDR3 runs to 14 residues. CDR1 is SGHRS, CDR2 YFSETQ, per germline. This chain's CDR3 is CASMTGSSYNEQFF. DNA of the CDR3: TGCGCCAGCATGACAGGGAGCTCCTACAATGAGCAGTTCTTC.